This T cell receptor (beta chain) was identified during a study of cytomegalovirus exposure and HLA in healthy donors. General study findings and limits: In all likelihood, a cluster of highly shared sequence variants was a sequencing artifact. Per a later analysis, about 17,000 TCR beta sequences showed association with HLA alleles at 0.05 false discovery rate. Donors belonging to an Asian-associated ancestry cluster reportedly showed fewer N-insertions in productive TCRs than the 666-donor mean, according to what a later analysis found.

Primers included in the PCR were 60 Vbeta and 13 Jbeta primers. Sequenced by immunoSEQ multiplex PCR; TCRdb stores in-frame clones only, minus some. The sample's table shows about 38,000 clones. The CDR3 contains 21 residues. The trim removed 3 bases at V and 1 base at J, leaving 19 bases unmatched. Germline CDR1 and CDR2: LGHNT and FRNRAP. Comments on this clone: Its cognate antigen is unknown.

Sequencing was carried out using PBMCs. The sequence was obtained from a middle-aged man in good health and CMV-seropositive. This rearrangement joins TRBV12-5 to TRBJ2-3; TRBD2 aligns across 10 bases. This CDR3 reads CASGFAAIPFTGTSGTDTQYF. The DNA of the CDR3 is TGTGCTAGTGGTTTCGCTGCTATACCGTTTACCGGGACTAGCGGCACAGATACGCAGTATTTT.